This is a list of T cell receptor beta chains from one sample in a study of siplizumab effects on memory and regulatory T cells. Sequenced by immunoSEQ multiplex PCR; TCRdb stores in-frame clones only, minus some. Among roughly 62,000 clones, over 90% were seen once, and the ten largest hold 30% to 40%. Material: CD8+ T cells sorted from blood. These receptors all come from a human donor in good health. Both conserved end residues are part of each CDR3. The D gene is left open where the match is weak. Only part of the rows carry a size: once, few, many, or a class if the clone is expanded.

abundance	d_gene	v_gene	len	j_gene	CDR3nt	CDR3aa
.	.	TRBV18	15	TRBJ2-7	TGTGCCAGCTCACCAGTGTCAGACAGCTCCTACGAGCAGTACTTC	CASSPVSDSSYEQYF
.	.	TRBV7-6	13	TRBJ2-7	TGTGCCAGCAGCTTAGGCCGTGGGGAAGAGCAGTACTTC	CASSLGRGEEQYF
.	TRBD2	TRBV27	15	TRBJ2-1	TGTGCCAGCAGTTCAGTGACTAGCGGGAGGGATGAGCAGTTCTTC	CASSSVTSGRDEQFF
.	.	TRBV7-3	15	TRBJ2-2	TGTGCCAGCAGCTTAACCCTACCGAACACCGGGGAGCTGTTTTTT	CASSLTLPNTGELFF
.	.	TRBV14	13	TRBJ2-7	TGTGCCAGCAGCCAAGAACAGCACTACGAGCAGTACTTC	CASSQEQHYEQYF
once	.	TRBV7-3	15	TRBJ1-2	TGTGCCAGCAGCTTGGGGGGCCAGGATTACTATGGCTACACCTTC	CASSLGGQDYYGYTF
once	.	TRBV5-1	16	TRBJ2-1	TGCGCCAGCAGCTGGGGGCCCGAGAGCTCCTACAATGAGCAGTTCTTC	CASSWGPESSYNEQFF
.	.	TRBV7-2	15	TRBJ1-2	TGTGCCAGCAGCCTCCGGAACTTAGCTAACTATGGCTACACCTTC	CASSLRNLANYGYTF
.	TRBD2	TRBV11-3	19	TRBJ2-3	TGTGCCAGCAGCCCGGGGACTAGCGGGAGGGCCGGGCACACAGATACGCAGTATTTT	CASSPGTSGRAGHTDTQYF
.	.	TRBV25-1	14	TRBJ2-7	TGTGCCAGCAGTGAAAGAGGGCCCCTCTACGAGCAGTACTTC	CASSERGPLYEQYF
.	.	TRBV6-1	16	TRBJ2-1	TGTGCCAGCAGTGAATGGGTTAGTAGTTCCTACAATGAGCAGTTCTTC	CASSEWVSSSYNEQFF
.	.	TRBV29-1	12	TRBJ2-3	TGCAGCGTTGAAAGAGGTTCAGATACGCAGTATTTT	CSVERGSDTQYF
.	.	TRBV11-1	14	TRBJ2-7	TGTGCCAGCAGCCCTACCTGGGGCTCCTACGAGCAGTACTTC	CASSPTWGSYEQYF
.	.	TRBV4-1	18	TRBJ2-1	TGCGCCAGCAGCCAAGACCTAACTCTACTAGCCGGGGTGGATGAGCAGTTCTTC	CASSQDLTLLAGVDEQFF
.	.	TRBV30	13	TRBJ2-3	TGTGCCTGGAGTGTGAGGGGGGGGGATACGCAGTATTTT	CAWSVRGGDTQYF
.	.	TRBV7-9	12	TRBJ1-1	TGTGCCAGCAGCCGCCGGGACCCTGAAGCTTTCTTT	CASSRRDPEAFF
.	TRBD2	TRBV5-1	14	TRBJ2-1	TGCGCCAGCAGCCCTGGGACTAGCGGGACTGAGCAGTTCTTC	CASSPGTSGTEQFF
.	.	TRBV9	12	TRBJ2-5	TGTGCCAGCAGCGTAGAAGTGGGAGAGCAGTACTTC	CASSVEVGEQYF
.	TRBD1	TRBV6-1	16	TRBJ2-7	TGTGCCAGCAGTGAAATGCCCTCCTTGACAGGGCCCGAGCAGTACTTC	CASSEMPSLTGPEQYF
.	TRBD2	TRBV27	14	TRBJ2-2	TGTGCCAGCAGTCCGGGACTAGCAACCGGGGAGCTGTTTTTT	CASSPGLATGELFF
.	.	TRBV12-5	12	TRBJ2-1	TGTGCTAGTGGTTTGTCCCGCAATGAGCAGTTCTTC	CASGLSRNEQFF
once	.	TRBV9	11	TRBJ2-3	TGTGCCAGCAGTTTCTCAGATACGCAGTATTTT	CASSFSDTQYF
.	.	TRBV7-2	14	TRBJ2-5	TGTGCCAGCAGCTTTGAAACTAGTCTGGAGACCCAGTACTTC	CASSFETSLETQYF
.	.	TRBV27	13	TRBJ2-5	TGTGCCAGCAGCCTCTGGGTTCACGAGACCCAGTACTTC	CASSLWVHETQYF
.	.	TRBV5-4	13	TRBJ2-1	TGTGCCAGCAGCGGGACCTCCTACAATGAGCAGTTCTTC	CASSGTSYNEQFF
.	.	TRBV30	13	TRBJ1-1	TGTGCCCTATGGACGTCCCGGGCCCCTGAAGCTTTCTTT	CALWTSRAPEAFF
.	.	TRBV19	17	TRBJ2-2	TGTGCCAGTAGTAAGTTGGGAGAGGTTTTGGGGACCGGGGAGCTGTTTTTT	CASSKLGEVLGTGELFF
.	.	TRBV7-9	14	TRBJ1-5	TGTGCCAGCAGCTTAGAGGTAGGCAATCAGCCCCAGCATTTT	CASSLEVGNQPQHF
.	TRBD1	TRBV6-1	16	TRBJ2-1	TGTGCCAGCAGTGTCATTATGGGACAGAGTAACAATGAGCAGTTCTTC	CASSVIMGQSNNEQFF
.	TRBD2	TRBV30	17	TRBJ2-1	TGTGCCTGGAGTGTAAAGGGGGGTCTAGCGGGACAAAATGAGCAGTTCTTC	CAWSVKGGLAGQNEQFF
.	TRBD1	TRBV7-9	16	TRBJ2-2	TGTGCCAGCAGCGCCCGGGACAGGGCGAACACCGGGGAGCTGTTTTTT	CASSARDRANTGELFF
.	.	TRBV7-3	15	TRBJ2-1	TGTGCCAGCAGCTTATCCTCTGGCGGTTACAATGAGCAGTTCTTC	CASSLSSGGYNEQFF
.	TRBD2	TRBV29-1	17	TRBJ2-7	TGCAGCGTTGTAGGGAATCGACTAGCGCGAAGCTCCTACGAGCAGTACTTC	CSVVGNRLARSSYEQYF
.	.	TRBV21-1	14	TRBJ2-1	TGTGCCTCTCCATCCGGGACAGGGGTCCATGAGCAGTTCTTC	CASPSGTGVHEQFF
.	.	TRBV7-9	12	TRBJ2-3	TGTGCCAGCAGCTCACTCCTGCCCACGCAGTATTTT	CASSSLLPTQYF
.	.	TRBV4-1	14	TRBJ2-3	TGCGCCAGCAGCCAAGACCTAGCGACAGATACGCAGTATTTT	CASSQDLATDTQYF
.	.	TRBV6-6	15	TRBJ1-5	TGTGCCAGCAGTTACGAAGGGCTCCCCAGCCAGCCCCAGCATTTT	CASSYEGLPSQPQHF
.	.	TRBV4-1	15	TRBJ1-3	TGCGCCAGCAGCCCACCCCCTGGGGTCGGAAACACCATATATTTT	CASSPPPGVGNTIYF
few	.	TRBV11-3	16	TRBJ2-2	TGTGCCAGCAGCTTAGAGGGTTGGGGAGACACCGGGGAGCTGTTTTTT	CASSLEGWGDTGELFF
.	TRBD2	TRBV23-1	17	TRBJ2-7	TGCGCCAGCAGTCACCCCGGACTAGCGGGAGGGCCGGGCGAGCAGTACTTC	CASSHPGLAGGPGEQYF
.	.	TRBV14	10	TRBJ1-5	TGTGCCACCGCGAATCAGCCCCAGCATTTT	CATANQPQHF
.	.	TRBV29-1	16	TRBJ1-2	TGCAGCGTTGAGACTTTGACCTCCAGGGCGGGGTATGGCTACACCTTC	CSVETLTSRAGYGYTF
few	.	TRBV28	17	TRBJ1-2	TGTGCCAGCACCTTCTTGGATACACTAAAAGCTAACTATGGCTACACCTTC	CASTFLDTLKANYGYTF
.	.	TRBV19	14	TRBJ1-1	TGTGCCAGTAGTACAGGGATGGGGGTCACTGAAGCTTTCTTT	CASSTGMGVTEAFF
.	.	TRBV5-5	14	TRBJ1-2	TGTGCCAGCAGCCCTGGGCCGAGATCTTATGGCTACACCTTC	CASSPGPRSYGYTF
once	.	TRBV7-8	13	TRBJ2-1	TGTGCCAGCAGCGCGGGCCACTACAATGAGCAGTTCTTC	CASSAGHYNEQFF
.	.	TRBV15	16	TRBJ2-5	TGTGCCACCAGCAGAGGTCAGGGAATCGTCCAAGAGACCCAGTACTTC	CATSRGQGIVQETQYF
.	.	TRBV9	11	TRBJ2-7	TGTGCCAGCAGCGCCGGGGACGAGCAGTACTTC	CASSAGDEQYF
.	TRBD1	TRBV19	20	TRBJ2-1	TGTGCCAGTAGTATTAAAGGGACAGGTCTTCTAAGGAGCTCCTACAATGAGCAGTTCTTC	CASSIKGTGLLRSSYNEQFF